This T cell receptor (beta chain) was profiled in a study of cytomegalovirus exposure and HLA in healthy donors. A multiplex PCR was run with 60 Vbeta primers and 13 Jbeta primers. The protocol was immunoSEQ multiplex PCR, while the TCRdb copy is restricted to in-frame clones and leaves out a portion. The data show roughly 97,000 clones, roughly a tenth seen once. This clone has only a few counts. The CDR3 runs to 14 residues. J was trimmed by 10 bases and V by 2 bases; bases with no gene match: 8. Per the germline V gene, CDR1 is SGHRS and CDR2 is YFSETQ. The gene calls are TRBV5-1 and TRBJ1-4, with 7 bases that match TRBD1. Sequences were obtained from PBMCs. This TCR came from a man between 40 and 49 years old in good health and CMV-seropositive. The DNA of the CDR3 is TGCGCCAGCAGCTTTGAAGGGGGCGATGGAAAACTGTTTTTT. Translating gives CASSFEGGDGKLFF.